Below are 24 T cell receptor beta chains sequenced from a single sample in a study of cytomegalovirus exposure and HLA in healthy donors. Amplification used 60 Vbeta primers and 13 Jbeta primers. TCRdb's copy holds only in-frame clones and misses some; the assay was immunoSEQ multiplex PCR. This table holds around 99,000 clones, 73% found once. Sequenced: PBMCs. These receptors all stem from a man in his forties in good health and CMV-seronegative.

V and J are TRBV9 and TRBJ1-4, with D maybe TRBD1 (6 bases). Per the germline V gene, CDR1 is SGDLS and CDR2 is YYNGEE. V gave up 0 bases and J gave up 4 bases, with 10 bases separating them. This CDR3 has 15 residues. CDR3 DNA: TGTGCCAGCAGCGTAGCGGGGGGCCTTAATGAAAAACTGTTTTTT. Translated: CASSVAGGLNEKLFF.

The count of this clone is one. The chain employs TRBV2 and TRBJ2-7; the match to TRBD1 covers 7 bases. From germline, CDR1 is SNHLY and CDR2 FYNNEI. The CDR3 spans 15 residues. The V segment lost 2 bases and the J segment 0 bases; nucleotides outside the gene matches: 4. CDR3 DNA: TGTGCCAGCAGTGAACTAGGGGGCGCCTCCTACGAGCAGTACTTC. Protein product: CASSELGGASYEQYF.

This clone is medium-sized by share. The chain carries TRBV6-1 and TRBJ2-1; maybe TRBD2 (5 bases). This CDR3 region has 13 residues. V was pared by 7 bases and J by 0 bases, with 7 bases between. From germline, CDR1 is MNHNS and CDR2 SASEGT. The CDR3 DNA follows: TGTGCCAGCAACCTAGCCTCCTACAATGAGCAGTTCTTC. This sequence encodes CASNLASYNEQFF.

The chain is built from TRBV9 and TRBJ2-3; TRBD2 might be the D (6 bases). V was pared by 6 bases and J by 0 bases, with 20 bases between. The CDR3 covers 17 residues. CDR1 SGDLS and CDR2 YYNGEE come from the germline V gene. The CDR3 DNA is TGTGCCAGCACCCGCAGATGGTACGGGGGTAGCACAGATACGCAGTATTTT. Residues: CASTRRWYGGSTDTQYF.

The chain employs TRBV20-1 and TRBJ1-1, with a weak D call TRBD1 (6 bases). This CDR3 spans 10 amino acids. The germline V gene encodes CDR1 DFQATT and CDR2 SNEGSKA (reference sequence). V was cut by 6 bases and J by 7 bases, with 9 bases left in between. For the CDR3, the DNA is TGCAGTGCGTACAGGGATGAAGCTTTCTTT. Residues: CSAYRDEAFF.

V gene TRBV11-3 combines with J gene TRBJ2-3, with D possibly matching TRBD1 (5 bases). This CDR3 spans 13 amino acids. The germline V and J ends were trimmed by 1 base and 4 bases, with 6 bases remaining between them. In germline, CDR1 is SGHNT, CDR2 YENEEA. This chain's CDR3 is CASSLGRADTQYF. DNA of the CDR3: TGTGCCAGCAGCTTAGGCAGGGCAGATACGCAGTATTTT. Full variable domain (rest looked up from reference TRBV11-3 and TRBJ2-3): EAGVVQSPRYKIIEKKQPVAFWCNPISGHNTLYWYLQNLGQGPELLIRYENEEAVDDSQLPKDRFSAERLKGVDSTLKIQPAELGDSAVYLCASSLGRADTQYFGPGTRLTVL.

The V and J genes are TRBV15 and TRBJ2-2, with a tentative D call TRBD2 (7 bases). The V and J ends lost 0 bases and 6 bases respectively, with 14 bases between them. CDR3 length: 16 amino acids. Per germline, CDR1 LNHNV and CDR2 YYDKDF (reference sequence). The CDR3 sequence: CATSRDRRGGAGELFF. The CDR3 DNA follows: TGTGCCACCAGCAGAGATAGGAGGGGGGGCGCCGGGGAGCTGTTTTTT.

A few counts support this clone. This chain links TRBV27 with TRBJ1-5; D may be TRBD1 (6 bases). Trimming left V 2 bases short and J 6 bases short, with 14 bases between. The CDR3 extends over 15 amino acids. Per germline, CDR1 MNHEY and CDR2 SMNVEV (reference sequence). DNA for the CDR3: TGTGCCAGCAGTTTAAAGGGGACATTAATTCAGCCCCAGCATTTT. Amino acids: CASSLKGTLIQPQHF.

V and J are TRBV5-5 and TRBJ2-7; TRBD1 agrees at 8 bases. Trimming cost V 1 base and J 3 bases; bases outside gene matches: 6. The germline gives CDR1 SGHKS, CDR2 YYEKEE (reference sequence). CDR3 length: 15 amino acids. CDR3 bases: TGTGCCAGCAGCTTGAAGGGGGACAGGAGCTACGAGCAGTACTTC. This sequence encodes CASSLKGDRSYEQYF.

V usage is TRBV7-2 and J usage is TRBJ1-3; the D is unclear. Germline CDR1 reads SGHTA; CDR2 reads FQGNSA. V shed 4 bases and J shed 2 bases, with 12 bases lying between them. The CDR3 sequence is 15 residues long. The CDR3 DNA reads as TGTGCCAGCAGCTACACCGCGGGTACTGGAAACACCATATATTTT. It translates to CASSYTAGTGNTIYF.

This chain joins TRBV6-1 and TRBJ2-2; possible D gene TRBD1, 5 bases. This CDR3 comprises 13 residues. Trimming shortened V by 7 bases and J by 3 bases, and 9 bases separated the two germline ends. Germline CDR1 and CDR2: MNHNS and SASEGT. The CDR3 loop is CASTGQYTGELFF. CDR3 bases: TGTGCCAGCACCGGACAATACACCGGGGAGCTGTTTTTT.

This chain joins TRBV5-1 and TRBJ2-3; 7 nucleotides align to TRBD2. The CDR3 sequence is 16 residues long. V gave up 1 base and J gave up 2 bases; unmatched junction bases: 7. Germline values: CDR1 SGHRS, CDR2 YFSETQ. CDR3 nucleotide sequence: TGCGCCAGCAGCTTGAAGAGCGGGGCAGACACAGATACGCAGTATTTT. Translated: CASSLKSGADTDTQYF.

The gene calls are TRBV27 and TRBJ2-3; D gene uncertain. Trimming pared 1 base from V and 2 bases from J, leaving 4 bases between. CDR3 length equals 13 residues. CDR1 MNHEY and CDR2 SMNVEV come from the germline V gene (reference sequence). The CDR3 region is CASSLFLTDTQYF. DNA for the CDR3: TGTGCCAGCAGTTTATTCCTCACAGATACGCAGTATTTT.

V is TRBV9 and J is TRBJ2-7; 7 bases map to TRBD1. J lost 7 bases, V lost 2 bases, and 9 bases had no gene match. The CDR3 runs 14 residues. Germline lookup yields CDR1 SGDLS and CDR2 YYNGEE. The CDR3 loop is CASSVNRGPGEQYF. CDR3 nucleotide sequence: TGTGCCAGCAGCGTTAACAGGGGCCCAGGGGAGCAGTACTTC.

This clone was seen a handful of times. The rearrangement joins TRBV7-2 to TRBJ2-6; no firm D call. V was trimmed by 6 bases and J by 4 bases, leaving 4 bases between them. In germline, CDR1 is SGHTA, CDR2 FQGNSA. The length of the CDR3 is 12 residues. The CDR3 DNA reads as TGTGCCAGCAGGAGGGGGGCCAACGTCCTGACTTTC. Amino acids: CASRRGANVLTF.

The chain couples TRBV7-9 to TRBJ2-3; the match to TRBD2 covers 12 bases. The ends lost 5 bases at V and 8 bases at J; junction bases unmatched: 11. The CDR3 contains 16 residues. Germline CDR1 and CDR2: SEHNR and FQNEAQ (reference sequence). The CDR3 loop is CASSQGLAGPSSTQYF. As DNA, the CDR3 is TGTGCCAGCAGCCAAGGACTAGCGGGGCCCAGTAGTACGCAGTATTTT. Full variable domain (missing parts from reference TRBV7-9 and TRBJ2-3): DTGVSQNPRHKITKRGQNVTFRCDPISEHNRLYWYRQTLGQGPEFLTYFQNEAQLEKSRLLSDRFSAERPKGSFSTLEIQRTEQGDSAMYLCASSQGLAGPSSTQYFGPGTRLTVL.

The CDR3: CASSLPGTAYTDTQYF. The CDR3 coding sequence is TGTGCCAGCAGCTTACCCGGGACAGCTTACACAGATACGCAGTATTTT. The V call is TRBV5-6, the J call TRBJ2-3; TRBD1 agrees at 7 bases. The CDR3 is 16 residues long. The V gene end was trimmed by 2 bases and the J gene end by 2 bases; junction bases not matched to a gene: 8. CDR1 SGHDT and CDR2 YYEEEE come from the germline V gene.

CDR3 loop: CASSLAKSQGEGDEQFF. In DNA form, the CDR3 reads TGTGCCAGCAGCTTAGCCAAGTCACAGGGGGAAGGAGATGAGCAGTTCTTC. V and J are TRBV7-2 and TRBJ2-1; 8 bases are shared with TRBD1. The ends lost 0 bases at V and 8 bases at J; junction bases unmatched: 12. The CDR3 totals 17 residues. CDR1 is SGHTA, CDR2 FQGNSA, per germline.

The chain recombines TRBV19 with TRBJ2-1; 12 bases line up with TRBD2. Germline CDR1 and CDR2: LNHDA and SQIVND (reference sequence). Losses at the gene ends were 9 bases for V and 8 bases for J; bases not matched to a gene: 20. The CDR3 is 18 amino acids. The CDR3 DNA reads TGTGCCAGCGCTAGCGGGGGGGCCAGGGGAATAAATCTCTATGAGCAGTTCTTC. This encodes CASASGGARGINLYEQFF.

The CDR3: CASSPRQGWPHTEAFF. The CDR3 DNA sequence: TGTGCCAGCAGCCCCAGACAGGGGTGGCCGCACACTGAAGCTTTCTTT. The rearrangement uses TRBV7-9 and TRBJ1-1, with 8 bases identical to TRBD1. This CDR3 has 16 residues. V shed 5 bases and J 3 bases; nucleotides not matched to a gene: 11. Germline loops: CDR1 SEHNR, CDR2 FQNEAQ (reference sequence). The full variable domain, completed using reference TRBV7-9 and TRBJ1-1, is DTGVSQNPRHKITKRGQNVTFRCDPISEHNRLYWYRQTLGQGPEFLTYFQNEAQLEKSRLLSDRFSAERPKGSFSTLEIQRTEQGDSAMYLCASSPRQGWPHTEAFFGQGTRLTVV.

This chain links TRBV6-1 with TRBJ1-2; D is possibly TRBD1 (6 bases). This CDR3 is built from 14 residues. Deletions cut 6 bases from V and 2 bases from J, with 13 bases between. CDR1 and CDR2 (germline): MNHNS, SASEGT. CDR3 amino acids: CASRATGNNYGYTF. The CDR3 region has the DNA TGTGCCAGCAGAGCTACAGGGAACAACTATGGCTACACCTTC.

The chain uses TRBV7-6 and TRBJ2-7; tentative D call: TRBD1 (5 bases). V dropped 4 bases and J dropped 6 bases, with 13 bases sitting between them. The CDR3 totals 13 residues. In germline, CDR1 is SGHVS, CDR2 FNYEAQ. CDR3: CASSSRQGSEQYF. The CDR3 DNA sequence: TGTGCCAGCAGCTCGAGGCAGGGATCCGAGCAGTACTTC.

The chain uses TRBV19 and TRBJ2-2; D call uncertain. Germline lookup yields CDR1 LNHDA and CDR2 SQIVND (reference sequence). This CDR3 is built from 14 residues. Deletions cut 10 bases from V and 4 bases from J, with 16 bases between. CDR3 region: CATTPRFSTGELFF. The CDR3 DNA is TGTGCCACGACCCCCAGGTTTAGCACCGGGGAGCTGTTTTTT.

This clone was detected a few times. The CDR3 DNA reads TGTGCCAGCGGAGGCTCCTATAATTCACCCCTCCACTTT. It encodes CASGGSYNSPLHF. This chain links TRBV6-6 with TRBJ1-6; D gene ambiguous. The length of the CDR3 is 13 residues. V shed 8 bases and J shed 0 bases, with 5 bases lying between them. Germline lookup yields CDR1 MNHNY and CDR2 SVGAGI (reference sequence).